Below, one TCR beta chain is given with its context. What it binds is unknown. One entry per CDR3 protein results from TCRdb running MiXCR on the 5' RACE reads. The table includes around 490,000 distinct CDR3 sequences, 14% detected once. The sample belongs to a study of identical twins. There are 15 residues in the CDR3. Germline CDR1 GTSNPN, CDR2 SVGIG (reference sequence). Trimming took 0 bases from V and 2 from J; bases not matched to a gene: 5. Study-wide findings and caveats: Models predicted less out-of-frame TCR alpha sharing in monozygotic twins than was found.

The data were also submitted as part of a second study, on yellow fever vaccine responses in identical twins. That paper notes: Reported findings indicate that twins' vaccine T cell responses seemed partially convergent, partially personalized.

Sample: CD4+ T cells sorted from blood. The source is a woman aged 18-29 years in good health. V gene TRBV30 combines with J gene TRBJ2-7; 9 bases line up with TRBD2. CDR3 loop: CAWSVGGGAPYEQYF. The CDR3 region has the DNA TGTGCCTGGAGTGTTGGCGGGGGGGCCCCCTACGAGCAGTACTTC.